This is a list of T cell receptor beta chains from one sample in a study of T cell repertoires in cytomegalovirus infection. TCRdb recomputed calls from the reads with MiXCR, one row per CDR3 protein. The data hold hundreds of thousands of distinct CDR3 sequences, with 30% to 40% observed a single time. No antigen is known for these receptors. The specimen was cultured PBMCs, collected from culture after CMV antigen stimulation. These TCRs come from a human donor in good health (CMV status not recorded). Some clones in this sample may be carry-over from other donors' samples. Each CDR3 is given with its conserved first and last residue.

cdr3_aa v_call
CASSAQDGSEKLFF TRBV9
CASSLRQEMPSSGNTIYF TRBV7-9
CASSQESGGSYEQYF TRBV4-1
CASSYGAGMKNIQYF TRBV6-2/TRBV6-3
CASRAGGTYNSPLHF TRBV6-6
CSVEGVAGGPQETQYF TRBV29-1
CASSQQGTPARGYTF TRBV28
CATSRDPKATGELFF TRBV15
CASSQPGQGAYEQYF TRBV4-2
CASSNSGRRIEQYF TRBV7-8
CASSGDWGNTIYF TRBV5-8
CASTLTLTVDQPQHF TRBV6-6
CASSNRGVTEAFF TRBV19
CASRNRAKTSANHTDTQYF TRBV6-1
CASSYSSEKLFF TRBV6-6
CAISTGGDYGYTF TRBV10-3
CASSPARDEAFF TRBV18
CASSGPGANVLTF TRBV2
CASSKDPTGGNYGYTF TRBV7-8
CASSSGDYEQYF TRBV6-1
CSPIRGGQETQYF TRBV20-1
CASSLGTGYLAGELFF TRBV11-2
CASSYRGDSYEQYF TRBV6-5
CATSRDGTGGEQYF TRBV15
CASSTRLAVNTGELFF TRBV4-2
CSARERRAEPSYEQYF TRBV20-1
CASSQEMGSSPLHF TRBV4-1
CASSLLGLAGEETQYF TRBV6-1
CASSLVGVGEKLFF TRBV12-3/TRBV12-4
CASSLAGSSVSYNEQFF TRBV5-6
CASKVRTMNTEAFF TRBV5-1
CASSDVGIETQYF TRBV25-1
CASSRPGGRDNEQFF TRBV7-2
CASSFSGENTGELFF TRBV7-2
CASSESGVAEAFF TRBV10-2
CASKGRNSGELFF TRBV12-3/TRBV12-4
CASGIGEGDTQYF TRBV19
CASSLSPGEQYF TRBV7-2
CASSFFLSDTQYF TRBV12-3/TRBV12-4
CASSTQRGGAYEQYF TRBV7-2
CASTPRGGDYGYTF TRBV7-3
CSATDRPSYEQYF TRBV20-1
CASGNSVEKLFF TRBV12-3/TRBV12-4
CASSYSVPGSSYNEQFF TRBV6-8
CASSSGIAGYEQYF TRBV11-2
CSARGTSGASSYNEQFF TRBV20-1